Each of the 22 T cell receptor beta chains below was sequenced from the same sample in a study of T cell responses to AZD1222 COVID-19 vaccine. Sequencing used immunoSEQ multiplex PCR; TCRdb keeps in-frame clones, though not all of them. The sample has fewer than 120,000 clones; more than 90% are singletons. The input for sequencing was peripheral blood, taken 28 days after the second AZD1222 dose. These receptors were collected from an adult who received the AZD1222 COVID-19 vaccine.

The chain joins TRBV15 to TRBJ1-2, with D possibly matching TRBD1 (5 bases). V was cut by 0 bases and J by 4 bases, with 15 bases left in between. The CDR3 covers 16 residues. CDR1 is LNHNV and CDR2 is YYDKDF in the germline V gene (reference sequence). In nucleotides, the CDR3 is TGTGCCACCAGCAGAGATCGCTGGACATCCACCTATGGCTACACCTTC. Its protein is CATSRDRWTSTYGYTF.

This chain links TRBV6-5 with TRBJ1-1; D not resolved. The germline V gene has CDR1 MNHEY and CDR2 SVGAGI. The V and J ends lost 6 bases and 1 base respectively, with 9 bases between them. This CDR3 region has 13 residues. CDR3 loop: CASRGSSNTEAFF. CDR3 DNA sequence: TGTGCCAGCAGAGGTAGTTCGAACACTGAAGCTTTCTTT.

This chain uses TRBV6-5 with TRBJ1-1; D unresolved. Germline-derived CDR1 and CDR2 are MNHEY and SVGAGI. V was cut by 2 bases and J by 4 bases, with 11 bases left in between. The CDR3 loop spans 14 amino acids. Here the CDR3 DNA reads TGTGCCAGCAGTTACGTAGGAATGGGCACTGAAGCTTTCTTT. This codes for CASSYVGMGTEAFF.

This clone appeared a single time. The chain couples TRBV7-2 to TRBJ1-1; D is uncertain. V lost 2 bases and J lost 0, with 4 bases in between. Germline V lookup: CDR1 SGHTA, CDR2 FQGNSA. The CDR3 has 13 residues. CDR3 loop: CASSLSVNTEAFF. CDR3 bases: TGTGCCAGCAGCTTATCGGTGAACACTGAAGCTTTCTTT. The variable domain in full, completed from reference TRBV7-2 and TRBJ1-1, reads GAGVSQSPSNKVTEKGKDVELRCDPISGHTALYWYRQSLGQGLEFLIYFQGNSAPDKSGLPSDRFSAERTGGSVSTLTIQRTQQEDSAVYLCASSLSVNTEAFFGQGTRLTVV.

This rearrangement joins TRBV10-1 to TRBJ2-7; TRBD1 might be the D (6 bases). The germline V gene encodes CDR1 WNHNN and CDR2 SYGVQD (reference sequence). The CDR3 has 13 amino acids. Between the trimmed V and J ends, which lost 6 bases and 1 base, there was a span of 10 bases. In DNA, the CDR3 is TGCGCCAGCAGCGAACAGGGATCCTACGAGCAGTACTTC. Protein product: CASSEQGSYEQYF.

V gene TRBV2 combines with J gene TRBJ1-5; D call uncertain. The CDR3 length is 15 residues. Trimming took 1 base from V and 7 from J, leaving 14 bases between them. Per the germline V gene, CDR1 is SNHLY and CDR2 is FYNNEI. Here the CDR3 reads CASSEEDISGQPQHF. CDR3 sequence (DNA): TGTGCCAGCAGTGAAGAGGATATCTCGGGACAGCCCCAGCATTTT.

V usage is TRBV11-2 and J usage is TRBJ1-3; D gene uncertain. The CDR3 contains 14 residues. The ends were cut back, 7 bases at V and 1 base at J, with 11 bases in the middle. The germline V gene has CDR1 SGHAT and CDR2 FQNNGV. The CDR3 coding sequence is TGTGCCAGCAATGCCTTCTCATCTGGAAACACCATATATTTT. Protein product: CASNAFSSGNTIYF.

The V call is TRBV6-5, the J call TRBJ2-7; unclear D gene. The CDR3 length is 13 residues. V was shortened by 2 bases and J by 4 bases, with 9 bases between the two germline ends. The V gene's germline CDR1 is MNHEY and CDR2 SVGAGI. CDR3 sequence: CASSYGKVYEQYF. CDR3 sequence (DNA): TGTGCCAGCAGTTACGGCAAGGTTTACGAGCAGTACTTC.

In this sample, this clone turned up a few times. The rearrangement links TRBV19 to TRBJ2-1; D gene uncertain. The CDR3 extends over 15 amino acids. The V and J ends lost 3 bases and 2 bases respectively, with 11 bases between them. Germline V gives CDR1 LNHDA, CDR2 SQIVND (reference sequence). In DNA, the CDR3 is TGTGCCAGTAGTATCGGGCAGGAAACCTACAATGAGCAGTTCTTC. It translates to CASSIGQETYNEQFF.

The chain combines TRBV3-1 (or the pseudogene TRBV3-2) with TRBJ1-2; D unresolved. The CDR3 is 12 amino acids. The germline V gene encodes CDR1 LGHDT and CDR2 YNNKEL (reference sequence). Trimming took 1 base from V and 7 from J, leaving 7 bases between them. CDR3 protein: CASSQAEAGYTF. The CDR3 bases are TGTGCCAGCAGCCAAGCAGAGGCTGGCTACACCTTC.

The V and J genes are TRBV4-3 and TRBJ2-3, with 10 bases that match TRBD2. CDR1 is LGHNA and CDR2 is YSLEER in the germline V gene. The junction had 19 bases not matched to a gene; V was cut back by 5 bases and J by 5 bases. The CDR3 runs to 19 residues. CDR3 in amino acids: CASSSSWGSGGAMVDTQYF. In nucleotides, the CDR3 is TGCGCCAGCAGCTCTTCCTGGGGGAGCGGGGGGGCGATGGTAGATACGCAGTATTTT.

V gene TRBV7-2 combines with J gene TRBJ1-5; a possible D gene is TRBD1 (6 bases). This CDR3 comprises 13 residues. Germline V gene data show CDR1 as SGHTA and CDR2 as FQGNSA. The ends were cut back, 1 base at V and 7 bases at J, with 8 bases in the middle. This chain's CDR3 is CASSLGGAQPQHF. DNA of the CDR3: TGTGCCAGCAGCTTAGGGGGGGCCCAGCCCCAGCATTTT.

The chain carries TRBV9 and TRBJ1-2; 9 nucleotides agree with TRBD1. This CDR3 is built from 14 residues. Germline assignment: CDR1 SGDLS and CDR2 YYNGEE. The V and J ends lost 2 bases and 7 bases, in that order; junction bases with no gene match: 6. CDR3 in DNA: TGTGCCAGCAGCGTGGGACAGGGTTTAAGTGGCTACACCTTC. The encoded protein is CASSVGQGLSGYTF. Complete variable domain (other parts from reference TRBV9 and TRBJ1-2): DSGVTQTPKHLITATGQRVTLRCSPRSGDLSVYWYQQSLDQGLQFLIQYYNGEERAKGNILERFSAQQFPDLHSELNLSSLELGDSALYFCASSVGQGLSGYTFGSGTRLTVV.

The J gene is TRBJ1-3, the V gene TRBV29-1; no clear D. Germline CDR1 is SQVTM and CDR2 is ANQGSEA. CDR3 size: 12 residues. V lost 4 bases and J 4 bases, leaving 8 bases between the germline ends. The CDR3 DNA reads as TGCAGCGTTGTTTGGTCCGGAAACACCATATATTTT. Protein: CSVVWSGNTIYF.

With regard to this clone: Germline is not matched at one junction end, which may reflect a read error. The J gene is TRBJ2-7, the V gene TRBV20-1, with D possibly being TRBD1 (5 bases). The germline gives CDR1 DFQATT, CDR2 SNEGSKA (reference sequence). The CDR3 sequence is 11 residues long. The DNA of the CDR3 is TGCAGTGCTGGAGACAGTTACGAGCAGTACTTC. Protein product: CSAGDSYEQYF.

This clone showed up just once. The chain joins TRBV24-1 to TRBJ2-5; 7 bases map to TRBD1. V gave up 7 bases and J gave up 1 base; unmatched junction bases: 8. The germline gives CDR1 KGHDR, CDR2 SFDVKD. The CDR3 is made up of 15 amino acids. CDR3 sequence reads: CATSPTTGLQETQYF. DNA for the CDR3: TGTGCCACCAGCCCTACGACAGGGCTCCAAGAGACCCAGTACTTC.

The V gene is TRBV7-8, the J gene TRBJ1-2; weak D call: TRBD1 (5 bases). Germline V gene sequence: CDR1 SGHVS, CDR2 FQNEAQ. This CDR3 region has 14 residues. V lost 1 base, J lost 3 bases, and 9 bases lay in between. DNA of the CDR3: TGTGCCAGCAGCTTAGTCCCCAGGGACTATGGCTACACCTTC. This codes for CASSLVPRDYGYTF.

The chain joins TRBV3-1 (or the pseudogene TRBV3-2) to TRBJ1-5; the D is unclear. From germline, CDR1 is LGHDT and CDR2 YNNKEL (reference sequence). Trimming took 3 bases from V and 1 from J, leaving 10 bases between them. The CDR3 sequence is 15 residues long. The CDR3, as DNA: TGTGCCAGCAGCCAGGCCGGAGGGAGCAATCAGCCCCAGCATTTT. Translated: CASSQAGGSNQPQHF.

The gene calls are TRBV25-1 and TRBJ2-2; 8 bases are a match to TRBD2. Germline trimming cut 7 bases from V and 7 bases from J; bases unmatched to any gene: 8. This CDR3 has 14 amino acids. Germline V lookup: CDR1 MGHDK, CDR2 SYGVNS. The CDR3, as DNA: TGTGCCAGCACCCGGGGGGGCACGGTCGGGGAGCTGTTTTTT. This translates into CASTRGGTVGELFF. Full variable domain (outside the CDR3, taken from reference TRBV25-1 and TRBJ2-2): EADIYQTPRYLVIGTGKKITLECSQTMGHDKMYWYQQDPGMELHLIHYSYGVNSTEKGDLSSESTVSRIRTEHFPLTLESARPSHTSQYLCASTRGGTVGELFFGEGSRLTVL.

The table lists this clone with a count of one. The chain carries TRBV7-2 and TRBJ1-3, with D perhaps matching TRBD1 (5 bases). The V end was cut by 5 bases, the J end by 1 base, with 12 bases between. CDR1 is SGHTA, CDR2 FQGNSA, per germline. This CDR3 contains 15 residues. CDR3 DNA: TGTGCCAGCAGCCCGATCGCAGGGTCTGGAAACACCATATATTTT. Its translation: CASSPIAGSGNTIYF. Full variable domain (missing parts from reference TRBV7-2 and TRBJ1-3): GAGVSQSPSNKVTEKGKDVELRCDPISGHTALYWYRQSLGQGLEFLIYFQGNSAPDKSGLPSDRFSAERTGGSVSTLTIQRTQQEDSAVYLCASSPIAGSGNTIYFGEGSWLTVV.

A word on this clone: The sample carries other DNA sequences with the same CDR3. V and J are TRBV5-1 and TRBJ1-2; TRBD1 matches 10 bases. The CDR3 is 15 amino acids. V gave up 2 bases and J gave up 5 bases; unmatched junction bases: 6. Germline loops: CDR1 SGHRS, CDR2 YFSETQ. This CDR3 reads CASSLDRGRLYGYTF. The CDR3 nucleotides are TGCGCCAGCAGCTTAGACAGGGGGCGCCTATATGGCTACACCTTC.

The V gene is TRBV12-3 or TRBV12-4, the J gene TRBJ2-7; the D is unclear. This CDR3 spans 13 amino acids. The ends were cut back, 6 bases at V and 2 bases at J, with 11 bases in the middle. The CDR3 loop reads CASRLTGTYEQYF. The CDR3 coding sequence is TGTGCCAGCAGGCTTACGGGCACCTACGAGCAGTACTTC.